A single sample is the source of the 17 T cell receptor beta chains below, sequenced in a study of OX40 agonist ivuxolimab in advanced cancers. Profiled with immunoSEQ multiplex PCR; TCRdb holds only in-frame clones, not every one. The sample yields 60,000 to 90,000 clones, roughly 77% seen once. Sequencing used CD4+ or CD8+ T cells sorted from blood, obtained in a trial of the OX40 agonist ivuxolimab. All receptors derive from an adult with an advanced solid tumor such as melanoma, head and neck, liver or kidney cancer.

V usage is TRBV10-1 and J usage is TRBJ2-2, with D possibly being TRBD1 (6 bases). Trimming removed 8 bases at V and 5 bases at J, with 12 bases between. This CDR3 region has 13 residues. Per germline, CDR1 WNHNN and CDR2 SYGVQD (reference sequence). The CDR3 DNA follows: TGCGCCAGCGCAGCAGGGGCGACCGGGGAGCTGTTTTTT. Protein: CASAAGATGELFF.

The chain employs TRBV7-9 and TRBJ1-2; the D is unclear. The ends were cut back, 1 base at V and 1 base at J, with 7 bases in the middle. Germline V gene lookup returns CDR1 SEHNR and CDR2 FQNEAQ (reference sequence). CDR3 length equals 14 residues. CDR3 loop: CASSLGQNNYGYTF. The CDR3 DNA reads TGTGCCAGCAGCTTAGGCCAAAATAACTATGGCTACACCTTC.

V gene TRBV19 combines with J gene TRBJ1-3, with 7 bases identical to TRBD1. This CDR3 has 16 residues. Germline-derived CDR1 and CDR2 are LNHDA and SQIVND (reference sequence). Germline trimming cut 0 bases from V and 4 bases from J; bases unmatched to any gene: 6. The CDR3 nucleotides are TGTGCCAGTAGTATAGATCTCCGACAGGGAGGAAACACCATATATTTT. Its translation: CASSIDLRQGGNTIYF. Full variable domain (outside the CDR3, taken from reference TRBV19 and TRBJ1-3): DGGITQSPKYLFRKEGQNVTLSCEQNLNHDAMYWYRQDPGQGLRLIYYSQIVNDFQKGDIAEGYSVSREKKESFPLTVTSAQKNPTAFYLCASSIDLRQGGNTIYFGEGSWLTVV.

The gene calls are TRBV7-9 and TRBJ2-1; 7 nucleotides match TRBD2. CDR3 size: 12 residues. The V gene's germline CDR1 is SEHNR and CDR2 FQNEAQ (reference sequence). V shed 7 bases, J shed 9 bases, and the junction held 6 bases outside the gene matches. CDR3 sequence: CASMGRAVEQFF. As DNA, the CDR3 is TGTGCCAGCATGGGGAGGGCCGTTGAGCAGTTCTTC.

This chain links TRBV5-1 with TRBJ2-7; no definite D call. The V end lost 2 bases, the J end lost 5 bases, and 17 bases lay between the germline ends. The CDR3 contains 15 residues. The germline V gene encodes CDR1 SGHRS and CDR2 YFSETQ. CDR3 DNA sequence: TGCGCCAGCAGCTTACGAAGGACCCCCGGCGACGAGCAGTACTTC. Its protein product is CASSLRRTPGDEQYF. The variable domain in full, completed from reference TRBV5-1 and TRBJ2-7, reads KAGVTQTPRYLIKTRGQQVTLSCSPISGHRSVSWYQQTPGQGLQFLFEYFSETQRNKGNFPGRFSGRQFSNSRSEMNVSTLELGDSALYLCASSLRRTPGDEQYFGPGTRLTVT.

The chain combines TRBV19 with TRBJ2-7; no clear D. CDR3 size: 15 residues. Per the germline V gene, CDR1 is LNHDA and CDR2 is SQIVND (reference sequence). V gave up 2 bases and J gave up 0 bases, with 11 bases separating them. The CDR3 region is CASSIPSALSYEQYF. CDR3 coding DNA: TGTGCCAGTAGTATACCCAGCGCACTCTCCTACGAGCAGTACTTC.

The V and J genes are TRBV5-1 and TRBJ1-4, with D hard to call. Between the trimmed V and J ends, which lost 0 bases and 0 bases, there was a span of 6 bases. This CDR3 is built from 15 residues. The germline CDR1 and CDR2 sequences are SGHRS and YFSETQ. CDR3 sequence (DNA): TGCGCCAGCAGCTTGGGGGCAACAACTAATGAAAAACTGTTTTTT. Its protein is CASSLGATTNEKLFF.

The chain has TRBV5-4 and TRBJ2-3, with D possibly being TRBD1 (6 bases). The CDR3 has 16 amino acids. Trimming removed 3 bases from V and 0 bases from J, with 14 bases in between. From germline, CDR1 is SGHNT and CDR2 YYREEE (reference sequence). Written as DNA, the CDR3 is TGTGCCAGCAGCTCAGGACAGAGTAGAAGCACAGATACGCAGTATTTT. This codes for CASSSGQSRSTDTQYF.

The J gene is TRBJ2-2, the V gene TRBV9; D gene ambiguous. CDR1 is SGDLS, CDR2 YYNGEE, per germline. This CDR3 region has 13 residues. Trimming pared 5 bases from V and 3 bases from J, leaving 8 bases between. CDR3 in DNA: TGTGCCAGCAGTTTTGGACACACCGGGGAGCTGTTTTTT. Protein sequence: CASSFGHTGELFF. The full variable domain, with the rest looked up from reference TRBV9 and TRBJ2-2, is DSGVTQTPKHLITATGQRVTLRCSPRSGDLSVYWYQQSLDQGLQFLIQYYNGEERAKGNILERFSAQQFPDLHSELNLSSLELGDSALYFCASSFGHTGELFFGEGSRLTVL.

V and J are TRBV11-2 and TRBJ2-7, with D possibly TRBD2 on 5 matching bases. V lost 2 bases and J 0 bases, leaving 14 bases between the germline ends. Germline V CDR1 and CDR2: SGHAT, FQNNGV. The CDR3 is 16 residues long. This CDR3 is CASSLLLDYSSYEQYF. CDR3 nucleotides: TGTGCCAGCAGCTTATTGTTAGACTACTCCTCCTACGAGCAGTACTTC. The full variable domain, completed using reference TRBV11-2 and TRBJ2-7, is EAGVAQSPRYKIIEKRQSVAFWCNPISGHATLYWYQQILGQGPKLLIQFQNNGVVDDSQLPKDRFSAERLKGVDSTLKIQPAKLEDSAVYLCASSLLLDYSSYEQYFGPGTRLTVT.

The chain has TRBV7-2 and TRBJ2-1; maybe TRBD1 (6 bases). Germline V lookup: CDR1 SGHTA, CDR2 FQGNSA. This CDR3 comprises 15 residues. V dropped 0 bases and J dropped 4 bases, with 10 bases sitting between them. The CDR3 bases are TGTGCCAGCAGCTTAGCGGGGGCCAAATACAATGAGCAGTTCTTC. This sequence encodes CASSLAGAKYNEQFF.

The CDR3 protein is CASGLSPHRDTQETQYF. CDR3 nucleotides: TGTGCTAGTGGTTTGTCCCCCCACCGGGACACCCAAGAGACCCAGTACTTC. J is TRBJ2-5 and V is TRBV12-5, with D possibly being TRBD1 (6 bases). Germline V gives CDR1 LGHNT, CDR2 FRNRAP. The V gene lost 2 bases and the J gene lost 1 base, with 17 bases spanning the gap. The CDR3 has 17 residues.

V and J are TRBV19 and TRBJ1-2, with TRBD1 identical over 7 bases. The ends lost 7 bases at V and 6 bases at J; junction bases unmatched: 11. The CDR3 runs to 14 residues. CDR1 and CDR2 (germline): LNHDA, SQIVND (reference sequence). The CDR3 DNA sequence: TGTGCCAGTACCCGATGGGGGACAGATAATGGCTACACCTTC. Amino acid sequence: CASTRWGTDNGYTF.

This clone was counted once. The rearrangement links TRBV7-2 to TRBJ1-4; no clear D gene. The germline V and J ends were trimmed by 5 bases and 7 bases, with 14 bases remaining between them. The CDR3 extends over 14 amino acids. The germline V gene has CDR1 SGHTA and CDR2 FQGNSA. CDR3: CASSLGLGFEKLFF. CDR3 nucleotide sequence: TGTGCCAGCAGCCTCGGACTCGGGTTTGAAAAACTGTTTTTT.

V gene TRBV4-2 combines with J gene TRBJ2-7; a possible D gene is TRBD2 (6 bases). Trimming shortened V by 4 bases and J by 0 bases, and 19 bases separated the two germline ends. Germline lookup yields CDR1 LGHNA and CDR2 YNFKEQ. This CDR3 region has 17 residues. CDR3 in amino acids: CASSPWGTGGSSYEQYF. CDR3 coding DNA: TGTGCCAGCAGCCCGTGGGGGACCGGGGGAAGCTCCTACGAGCAGTACTTC.

The chain has TRBV7-2 and TRBJ2-3; TRBD2 is a possible D gene (5 bases). Trimming stripped 0 bases from V and 5 bases from J, with 9 bases between. Germline V gene sequence: CDR1 SGHTA, CDR2 FQGNSA. There are 14 residues in the CDR3. CDR3 DNA: TGTGCCAGCAGCTTAGCGTCGAGGGAAGATACGCAGTATTTT. Translated, it gives CASSLASREDTQYF.

This chain connects TRBV2 to TRBJ1-3, with no clear D. CDR3 length: 11 residues. Germline lookup yields CDR1 SNHLY and CDR2 FYNNEI. V was cut by 4 bases and J by 6 bases, with 4 bases left in between. The CDR3 here is CASSVENTIYF. The CDR3 DNA reads as TGTGCCAGCAGTGTGGAAAACACCATATATTTT.